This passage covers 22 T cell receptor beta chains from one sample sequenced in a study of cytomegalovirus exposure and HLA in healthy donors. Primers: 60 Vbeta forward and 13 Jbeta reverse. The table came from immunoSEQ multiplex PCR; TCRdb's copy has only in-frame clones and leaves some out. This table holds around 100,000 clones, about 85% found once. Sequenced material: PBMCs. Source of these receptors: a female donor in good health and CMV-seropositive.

CDR3 loop: CASRTGFGNEKLFF. Written as DNA, the CDR3 is TGCGCCAGCCGGACAGGGTTCGGTAATGAAAAACTGTTTTTT. The chain employs TRBV5-1 and TRBJ1-4; 8 bases line up with TRBD1. The CDR3 sequence is 14 residues long. Germline CDR1 SGHRS, CDR2 YFSETQ. V shed 7 bases and J 4 bases; nucleotides not matched to a gene: 6.

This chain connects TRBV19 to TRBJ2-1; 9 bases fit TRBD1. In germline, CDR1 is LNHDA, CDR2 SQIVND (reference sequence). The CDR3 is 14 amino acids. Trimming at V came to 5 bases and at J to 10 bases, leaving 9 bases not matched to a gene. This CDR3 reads CASSFNRGRGEQFF. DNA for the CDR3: TGTGCCAGTAGTTTTAACAGGGGGCGCGGGGAGCAGTTCTTC.

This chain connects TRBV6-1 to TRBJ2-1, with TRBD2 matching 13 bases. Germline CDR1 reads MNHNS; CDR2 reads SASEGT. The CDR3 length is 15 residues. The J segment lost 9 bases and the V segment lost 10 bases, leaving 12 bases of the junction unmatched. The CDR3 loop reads CAILSGTSGNGEQFF. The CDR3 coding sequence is TGTGCCATCCTGTCCGGGACTAGCGGGAACGGTGAGCAGTTCTTC.

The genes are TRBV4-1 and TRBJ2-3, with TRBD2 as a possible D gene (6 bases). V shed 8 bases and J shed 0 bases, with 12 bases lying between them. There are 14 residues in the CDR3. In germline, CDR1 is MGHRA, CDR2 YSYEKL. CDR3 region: CASRTGLSTDTQYF. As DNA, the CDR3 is TGCGCCAGCCGTACGGGACTCAGCACAGATACGCAGTATTTT.

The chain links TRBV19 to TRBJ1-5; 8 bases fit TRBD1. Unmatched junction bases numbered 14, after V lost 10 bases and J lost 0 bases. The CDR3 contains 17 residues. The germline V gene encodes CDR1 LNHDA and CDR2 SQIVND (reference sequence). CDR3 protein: CATLDRYRGSSNQPQHF. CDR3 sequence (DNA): TGTGCCACCTTAGATCGATACAGGGGGTCTAGCAATCAGCCCCAGCATTTT.

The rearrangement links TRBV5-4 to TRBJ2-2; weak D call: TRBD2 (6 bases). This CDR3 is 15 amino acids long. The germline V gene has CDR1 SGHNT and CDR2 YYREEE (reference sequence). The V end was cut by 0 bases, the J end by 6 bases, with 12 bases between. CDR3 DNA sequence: TGTGCCAGCAGCTTGGGGGGGGTAGTACCCGGGGAGCTGTTTTTT. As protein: CASSLGGVVPGELFF.

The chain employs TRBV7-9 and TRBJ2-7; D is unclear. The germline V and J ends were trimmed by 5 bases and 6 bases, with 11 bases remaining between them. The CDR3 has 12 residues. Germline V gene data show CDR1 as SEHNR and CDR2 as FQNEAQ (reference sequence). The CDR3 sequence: CASSPKRGEQYF. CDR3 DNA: TGTGCCAGCAGCCCAAAGCGAGGCGAGCAGTACTTC.

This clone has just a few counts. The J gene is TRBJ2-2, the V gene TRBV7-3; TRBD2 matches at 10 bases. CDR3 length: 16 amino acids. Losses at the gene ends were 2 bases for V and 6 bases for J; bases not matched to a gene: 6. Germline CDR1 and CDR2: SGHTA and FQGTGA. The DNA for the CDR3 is TGTGCCAGCAGCTTAGGCCTAGCGGGAGTATCCGGGGAGCTGTTTTTT. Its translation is CASSLGLAGVSGELFF.

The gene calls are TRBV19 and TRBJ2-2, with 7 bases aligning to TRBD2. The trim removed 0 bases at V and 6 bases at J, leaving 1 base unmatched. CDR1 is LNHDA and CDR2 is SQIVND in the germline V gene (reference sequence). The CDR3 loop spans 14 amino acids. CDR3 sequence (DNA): TGTGCCAGTAGTATAGATCGGGGGGCCGGGGAGCTGTTTTTT. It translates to CASSIDRGAGELFF.

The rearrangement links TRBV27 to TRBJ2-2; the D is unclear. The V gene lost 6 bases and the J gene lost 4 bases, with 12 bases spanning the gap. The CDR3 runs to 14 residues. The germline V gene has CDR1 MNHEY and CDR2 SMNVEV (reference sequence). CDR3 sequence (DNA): TGTGCCAGCAGCCCCGGTACGGGCACCGGGGAGCTGTTTTTT. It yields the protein CASSPGTGTGELFF.

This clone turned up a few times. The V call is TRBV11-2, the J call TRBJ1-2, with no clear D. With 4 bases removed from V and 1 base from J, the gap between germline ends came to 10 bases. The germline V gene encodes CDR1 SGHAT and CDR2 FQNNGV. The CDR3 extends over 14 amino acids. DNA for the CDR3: TGTGCCAGCAGCTCTTTACAGAATAACTATGGCTACACCTTC. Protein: CASSSLQNNYGYTF. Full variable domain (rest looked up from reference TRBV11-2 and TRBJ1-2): EAGVAQSPRYKIIEKRQSVAFWCNPISGHATLYWYQQILGQGPKLLIQFQNNGVVDDSQLPKDRFSAERLKGVDSTLKIQPAKLEDSAVYLCASSSLQNNYGYTFGSGTRLTVV.

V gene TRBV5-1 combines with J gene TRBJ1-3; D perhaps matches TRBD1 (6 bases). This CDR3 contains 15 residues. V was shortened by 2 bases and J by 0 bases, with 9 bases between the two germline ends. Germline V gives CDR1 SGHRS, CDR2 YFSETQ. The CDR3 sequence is CASSLDRYSGNTIYF. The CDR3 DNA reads TGCGCCAGCAGCTTAGACAGGTACTCTGGAAACACCATATATTTT.

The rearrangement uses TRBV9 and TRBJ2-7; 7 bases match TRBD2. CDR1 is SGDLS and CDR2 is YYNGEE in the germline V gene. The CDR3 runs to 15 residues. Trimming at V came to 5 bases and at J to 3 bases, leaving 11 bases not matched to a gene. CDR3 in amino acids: CASSASVREGYEQYF. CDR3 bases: TGTGCCAGCAGTGCTAGCGTTAGGGAGGGCTACGAGCAGTACTTC. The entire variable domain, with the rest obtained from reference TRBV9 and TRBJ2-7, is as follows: DSGVTQTPKHLITATGQRVTLRCSPRSGDLSVYWYQQSLDQGLQFLIQYYNGEERAKGNILERFSAQQFPDLHSELNLSSLELGDSALYFCASSASVREGYEQYFGPGTRLTVT.

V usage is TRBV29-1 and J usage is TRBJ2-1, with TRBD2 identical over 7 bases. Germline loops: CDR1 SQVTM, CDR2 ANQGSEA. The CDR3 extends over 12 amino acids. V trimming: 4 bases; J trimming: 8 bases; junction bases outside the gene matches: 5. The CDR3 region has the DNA TGCAGCGTTGCGGGAGGTTCCGATGAGCAGTTCTTC. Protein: CSVAGGSDEQFF.

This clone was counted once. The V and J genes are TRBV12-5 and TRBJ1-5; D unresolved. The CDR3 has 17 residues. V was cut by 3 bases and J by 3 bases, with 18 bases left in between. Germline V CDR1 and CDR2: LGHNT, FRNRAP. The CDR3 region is CASGLDSLDRSNQPQHF. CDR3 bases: TGTGCTAGTGGTTTAGACTCCCTAGACCGCTCCAATCAGCCCCAGCATTTT.

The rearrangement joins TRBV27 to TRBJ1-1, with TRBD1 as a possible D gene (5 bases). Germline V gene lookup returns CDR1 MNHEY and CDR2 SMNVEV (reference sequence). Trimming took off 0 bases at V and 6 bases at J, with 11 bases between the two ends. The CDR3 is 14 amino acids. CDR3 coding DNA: TGTGCCAGCAGTTTATCCCAGGGCTGGCCTGAAGCTTTCTTT. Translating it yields CASSLSQGWPEAFF.

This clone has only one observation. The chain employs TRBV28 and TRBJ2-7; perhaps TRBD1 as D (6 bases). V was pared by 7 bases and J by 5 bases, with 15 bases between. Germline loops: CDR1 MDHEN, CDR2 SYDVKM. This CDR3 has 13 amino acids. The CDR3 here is CASTRGPNNEQYF. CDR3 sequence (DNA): TGTGCCAGCACCAGGGGACCTAACAACGAGCAGTACTTC.

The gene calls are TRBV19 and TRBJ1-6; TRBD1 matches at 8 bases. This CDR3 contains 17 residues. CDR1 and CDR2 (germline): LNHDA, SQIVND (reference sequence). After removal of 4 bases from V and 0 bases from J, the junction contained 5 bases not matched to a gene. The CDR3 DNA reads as TGTGCCAGTAGTACCCGGACAGGGCGCTCCTATAATTCACCCCTCCACTTT. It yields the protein CASSTRTGRSYNSPLHF.

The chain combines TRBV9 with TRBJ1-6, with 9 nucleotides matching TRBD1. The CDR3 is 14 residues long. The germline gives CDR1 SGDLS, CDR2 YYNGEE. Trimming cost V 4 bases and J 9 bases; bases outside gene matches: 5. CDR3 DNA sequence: TGTGCCAGCAGCCTGGACAGGGGAGTTTCACCCCTCCACTTT. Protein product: CASSLDRGVSPLHF.

The CDR3 loop is CASHMSRGSSNQPQHF. The CDR3 DNA sequence: TGTGCCAGCCACATGAGCAGGGGGTCGAGCAATCAGCCCCAGCATTTT. This sequence joins TRBV2 and TRBJ1-5; TRBD1 agrees at 7 bases. CDR1 and CDR2 from the germline V gene are SNHLY and FYNNEI. CDR3 length equals 16 residues. Losses at the gene ends were 8 bases for V and 1 base for J; bases not matched to a gene: 11.

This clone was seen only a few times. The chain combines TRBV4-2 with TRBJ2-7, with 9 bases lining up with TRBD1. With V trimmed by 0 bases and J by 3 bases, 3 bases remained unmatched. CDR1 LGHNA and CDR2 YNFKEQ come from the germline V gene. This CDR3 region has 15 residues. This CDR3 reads CASSQDQTGGYEQYF. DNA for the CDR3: TGTGCCAGCAGCCAAGACCAGACAGGGGGCTACGAGCAGTACTTC.

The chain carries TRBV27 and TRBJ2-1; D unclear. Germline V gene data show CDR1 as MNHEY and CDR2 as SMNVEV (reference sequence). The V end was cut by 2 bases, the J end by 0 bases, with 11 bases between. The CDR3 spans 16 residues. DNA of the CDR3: TGTGCCAGCAGTTTAGTCCAGGAAAGCTCCTACAATGAGCAGTTCTTC. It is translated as CASSLVQESSYNEQFF.